This T cell receptor (beta chain) stems from a study of CD8+ T cells in alopecia areata. From germline, CDR1 is MNHEY and CDR2 SVGAGI. The CDR3 has 13 residues. V was trimmed by 6 bases and J by 8 bases, leaving 16 bases between them. Extraction and reverse transcription of RNA yielded cDNA as the sequencing template. Measured with immunoSEQ multiplex PCR; TCRdb has only the in-frame clones, and not every one. The sample has some 170,000 clones; about 48% are singletons. Treatment specified: oral pan-JAK inhibitor, 5-10 mg twice daily. The specimen was CD8+ T cells sorted from blood, collected at week 24, from a patient treated with tofacitinib. This chain joins TRBV6-5 and TRBJ1-2, with D perhaps matching TRBD1 (6 bases). The source of this sequence is a human donor with alopecia areata. The CDR3 loop reads CASRKTQGRGYTF. DNA of the CDR3: TGTGCCAGCAGAAAAACTCAGGGGCGCGGCTACACCTTC.